This TCR beta chain comes out of a study of shared clonotypes between healthy human individuals. The wider study: Donors, aged 18 to 49, were a couple of women and three men.

Each subset's genomic DNA was split evenly across several immunoSEQ plates. 200 ng DNA, about 28,000 T cell genomes, went into each sorted-subset replicate PCR. Produced via immunoSEQ multiplex PCR; TCRdb's table is partial and in-frame only. The repertoire has roughly 1,500,000 clones, 95% to 99% of them found once; the top ten carry about 0.4%. The donors, all of them Caucasian adults, lived in Nashville, Tennessee. With 6 bases clipped from V and 4 bases from J, the junction kept 7 bases outside the gene matches. Germline CDR1 is SGHDN and CDR2 is FVKESK. The CDR3 contains 14 residues. This chain uses TRBV14 with TRBJ1-1; 8 bases fit TRBD1. The sample was naive CD4+ T cells sorted from blood. Subset meaning: CD45RA+ positively selected. The source is a young man in good health. The CDR3 DNA reads TGTGCCAGCAGACAACAGGGGGAAGGCACTGAAGCTTTCTTT. Encoded protein: CASRQQGEGTEAFF.